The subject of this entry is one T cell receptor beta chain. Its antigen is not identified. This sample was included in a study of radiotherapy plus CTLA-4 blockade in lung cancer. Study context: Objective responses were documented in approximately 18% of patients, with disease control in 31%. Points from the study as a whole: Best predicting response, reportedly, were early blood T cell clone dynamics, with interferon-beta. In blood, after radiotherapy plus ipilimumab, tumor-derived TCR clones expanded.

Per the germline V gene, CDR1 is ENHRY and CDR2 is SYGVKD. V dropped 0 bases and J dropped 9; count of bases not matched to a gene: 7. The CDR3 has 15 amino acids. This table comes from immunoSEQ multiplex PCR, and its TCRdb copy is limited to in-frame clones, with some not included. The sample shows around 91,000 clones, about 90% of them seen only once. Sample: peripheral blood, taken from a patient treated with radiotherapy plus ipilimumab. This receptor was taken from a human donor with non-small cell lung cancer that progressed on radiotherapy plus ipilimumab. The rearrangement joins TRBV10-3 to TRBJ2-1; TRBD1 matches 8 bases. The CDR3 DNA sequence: TGTGCCATCAGTGAGTCCAGGGGGCAAGTTAGTGAGCAGTTCTTC. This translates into CAISESRGQVSEQFF.